These 25 T cell receptor beta chains share one sample of origin, sequenced in a study of CD8+ T cells in alopecia areata. Described treatment: oral pan-JAK inhibitor, 5-10 mg twice daily. Extracted RNA was reverse transcribed into cDNA, the sequencing template. Generated by immunoSEQ multiplex PCR, the TCRdb table keeps only in-frame clones and is missing some. The sample consists of 180,000 or so clones, nearly 60% of them appearing once. The input for sequencing was CD4+ T cells sorted from blood, taken at week 24, from a patient treated with tofacitinib. The receptors come from a human donor with alopecia areata.

Regarding this clone: Different DNA sequences within this sample yield the same CDR3. The chain links TRBV20-1 to TRBJ2-7; D not resolved. Trimming shortened V by 3 bases and J by 2 bases, and 5 bases separated the two germline ends. This CDR3 has 11 amino acids. Germline CDR1 is DFQATT and CDR2 is SNEGSKA (reference sequence). The CDR3 coding sequence is TGCAGTGCTAGCCGGACCTACGAGCAGTACTTC. This translates into CSASRTYEQYF.

A note on this clone: The sample contains more than one DNA sequence encoding this CDR3. CDR3 residues: CASSPDSNYGYTF. The CDR3 nucleotides read TGTGCCAGCAGCCCGGACAGCAACTATGGCTACACCTTC. V and J are TRBV7-3 and TRBJ1-2, with D perhaps matching TRBD1 (6 bases). Germline-derived CDR1 and CDR2 are SGHTA and FQGTGA. This CDR3 is 13 amino acids long. V was shortened by 5 bases and J by 2 bases, with 9 bases between the two germline ends.

The V gene is TRBV30, the J gene TRBJ2-2; 11 bases line up with TRBD1. The CDR3 length is 14 residues. The germline gives CDR1 GTSNPN, CDR2 SVGIG (reference sequence). V gave up 1 base and J gave up 6 bases; unmatched junction bases: 1. CDR3 coding DNA: TGTGCCTGGAGTGGGACAGGGGGCGCCGGGGAGCTGTTTTTT. It specifies CAWSGTGGAGELFF.

CDR3 DNA sequence: TGCAGCGTTGGGGTACTAGCGGGAATTTACGAGCAGTACTTC. Translation gives CSVGVLAGIYEQYF. The gene calls are TRBV29-1 and TRBJ2-7, with 10 positions matching TRBD2. The J segment lost 4 bases and the V segment lost 4 bases, leaving 7 bases of the junction unmatched. Looked up from germline, CDR1 is SQVTM and CDR2 is ANQGSEA. The CDR3 runs 14 residues.

The chain has TRBV27 and TRBJ1-5; D gene ambiguous. Trimming removed 5 bases from V and 2 bases from J, with 13 bases in between. The CDR3 runs to 15 residues. Germline CDR1 MNHEY, CDR2 SMNVEV (reference sequence). The CDR3 DNA sequence: TGTGCCAGCAGTCCCGGAGGGCAACGCAATCAGCCCCAGCATTTT. This gives the protein CASSPGGQRNQPQHF.

This clone turned up a few times. This chain uses TRBV30 with TRBJ2-5; D may be TRBD2 (5 bases). V was shortened by 3 bases and J by 4 bases, with 15 bases between the two germline ends. The CDR3 totals 14 residues. Per the germline V gene, CDR1 is GTSNPN and CDR2 is SVGIG (reference sequence). CDR3 sequence: CAWSGSGLGETQYF. CDR3 bases: TGTGCCTGGAGCGGTTCGGGATTAGGAGAGACCCAGTACTTC.

The chain joins TRBV25-1 to TRBJ2-5; perhaps D is TRBD1 or TRBD2 (5 bases each). The germline V and J ends were trimmed by 0 bases and 5 bases, with 10 bases remaining between them. The CDR3 runs to 14 residues. Germline V gives CDR1 MGHDK, CDR2 SYGVNS. This CDR3 is CASSEYEGEETQYF. The CDR3, as DNA: TGTGCCAGCAGTGAATATGAAGGGGAGGAGACCCAGTACTTC.

This clone occurred a few times. The chain joins TRBV29-1 to TRBJ1-3; a weak D match, TRBD1 (5 bases). The CDR3 totals 13 residues. Per the germline V gene, CDR1 is SQVTM and CDR2 is ANQGSEA. Trimming pared 4 bases from V and 4 bases from J, leaving 11 bases between. CDR3 nucleotides: TGCAGCGTTGCGGGTCAGGGAGGAAACACCATATATTTT. As protein: CSVAGQGGNTIYF. Drawing the rest from reference TRBV29-1 and TRBJ1-3, the complete variable domain is SAVISQKPSRDICQRGTSLTIQCQVDSQVTMMFWYRQQPGQSLTLIATANQGSEATYESGFVIDKFPISRPNLTFSTLTVSNMSPEDSSIYLCSVAGQGGNTIYFGEGSWLTVV.

V is TRBV4-3 and J is TRBJ1-5, with 9 nucleotides matching TRBD1. J was trimmed by 0 bases and V by 3 bases; bases with no gene match: 15. Germline assignment: CDR1 LGHNA and CDR2 YSLEER. This CDR3 spans 20 amino acids. The CDR3 DNA reads TGCGCCAGCAGCCAGCCCCTAACCGGGACAGGGAGTTATAGCAATCAGCCCCAGCATTTT. It encodes CASSQPLTGTGSYSNQPQHF.

This clone has a handful of counts. The CDR3 bases are TGTGCCAGCAGTTCAGACCTGGGGAACTATGGCTACACCTTC. It is translated as CASSSDLGNYGYTF. The rearrangement uses TRBV27 and TRBJ1-2; D remains ambiguous. This CDR3 region has 14 residues. Germline V gene lookup returns CDR1 MNHEY and CDR2 SMNVEV (reference sequence). V lost 4 bases to trimming and J lost 2 bases, with 11 bases between them.

This clone was observed a handful of times. This chain uses TRBV4-2 with TRBJ2-5; 10 bases are a match to TRBD1. CDR1 LGHNA and CDR2 YNFKEQ come from the germline V gene. This CDR3 spans 15 amino acids. The ends lost 4 bases at V and 5 bases at J; junction bases unmatched: 7. Here the CDR3 DNA reads TGTGCCAGCAGCCTGTTGACAGGGGGCGAGGAGACCCAGTACTTC. Its translation: CASSLLTGGEETQYF.

The rearrangement uses TRBV29-1 and TRBJ2-5; 7 nucleotides agree with TRBD2. Germline V gene sequence: CDR1 SQVTM, CDR2 ANQGSEA. The CDR3 is 12 amino acids. V dropped 5 bases and J dropped 2; count of bases not matched to a gene: 2. This CDR3 reads CSVSGGQETQYF. The DNA for the CDR3 is TGCAGCGTTTCGGGGGGACAAGAGACCCAGTACTTC. Drawing the rest from reference TRBV29-1 and TRBJ2-5, the complete variable domain is SAVISQKPSRDICQRGTSLTIQCQVDSQVTMMFWYRQQPGQSLTLIATANQGSEATYESGFVIDKFPISRPNLTFSTLTVSNMSPEDSSIYLCSVSGGQETQYFGPGTRLLVL.

Only one count was recorded for this clone. The gene calls are TRBV28 and TRBJ1-1; D remains ambiguous. Germline V gene sequence: CDR1 MDHEN, CDR2 SYDVKM. The CDR3 totals 12 residues. V was cut by 0 bases and J by 5 bases, with 4 bases left in between. This chain's CDR3 is CASSLWLTEAFF. The DNA of the CDR3 is TGTGCCAGCAGTTTATGGCTAACTGAAGCTTTCTTT. The entire variable domain, with the rest obtained from reference TRBV28 and TRBJ1-1, is as follows: DVKVTQSSRYLVKRTGEKVFLECVQDMDHENMFWYRQDPGLGLRLIYFSYDVKMKEKGDIPEGYSVSREKKERFSLILESASTNQTSMYLCASSLWLTEAFFGQGTRLTVV.

This chain joins TRBV6-1 and TRBJ1-3; TRBD1 is a possible D gene (5 bases). In germline, CDR1 is MNHNS, CDR2 SASEGT. Trimming removed 4 bases from V and 0 bases from J, with 10 bases in between. This CDR3 has 15 residues. CDR3 coding DNA: TGTGCCAGCAGTGCTCGGGACGGCTCTGGAAACACCATATATTTT. This translates into CASSARDGSGNTIYF.

This clone has only a few counts. Other nucleotide sequences from this sample produce the same CDR3. The CDR3: CASSFRGSEQYF. CDR3 DNA: TGTGCCAGCAGTTTTCGAGGCAGCGAGCAGTACTTC. The chain couples TRBV6-5 to TRBJ2-7; D is unclear. Between the trimmed V and J ends, which lost 4 bases and 6 bases, there was a span of 10 bases. The CDR3 sequence is 12 residues long. CDR1 is MNHEY, CDR2 SVGAGI, per germline.

This clone appeared a few times. The chain combines TRBV5-6 with TRBJ2-7; D call uncertain. Trimming cost V 1 base and J 5 bases, with 10 bases left between them. Per the germline V gene, CDR1 is SGHDT and CDR2 is YYEEEE. The CDR3 runs to 13 residues. CDR3 nucleotides: TGTGCCAGCAGCTTGTGGTTTCGGGACGAGCAGTACTTC. It translates to CASSLWFRDEQYF.

The J gene is TRBJ1-5, the V gene TRBV7-2, with 7 bases aligning to TRBD1. The length of the CDR3 is 14 residues. Germline lookup yields CDR1 SGHTA and CDR2 FQGNSA. Trimming took 5 bases from V and 3 from J; bases not matched to a gene: 4. In DNA form, the CDR3 reads TGTGCCAGCAGCCCAGGGGGAGCCAATCAGCCCCAGCATTTT. This sequence encodes CASSPGGANQPQHF.

This chain uses TRBV7-9 with TRBJ2-5; 9 nucleotides agree with TRBD1. Germline V gives CDR1 SEHNR, CDR2 FQNEAQ (reference sequence). V lost 2 bases to trimming and J lost 1 base; unmatched junction nucleotides: 5. This CDR3 is 16 amino acids long. CDR3 DNA: TGTGCCAGCAGCTTAAACAGGGGGCGACCCCAAGAGACCCAGTACTTC. Translation gives CASSLNRGRPQETQYF.

The chain is built from TRBV10-3 and TRBJ2-5; D might be TRBD1 (5 bases). The V gene's germline CDR1 is ENHRY and CDR2 SYGVKD. Trimming pared 4 bases from V and 0 bases from J, leaving 6 bases between. The CDR3 has 13 amino acids. In nucleotides, the CDR3 is TGTGCCATCAGTGCAGGGTACCAAGAGACCCAGTACTTC. It yields the protein CAISAGYQETQYF.

The chain employs TRBV29-1 and TRBJ2-3; D ambiguous. The CDR3 is 13 amino acids. Trimming stripped 0 bases from V and 1 base from J, with 5 bases between. Germline CDR1 SQVTM, CDR2 ANQGSEA. CDR3 residues: CSVEETGTDTQYF. DNA of the CDR3: TGCAGCGTTGAAGAAACGGGCACAGATACGCAGTATTTT.

The CDR3 DNA reads as TGCAGCGTTGAAGATGAGACCCAGTACTTC. Amino acid sequence: CSVEDETQYF. The chain combines TRBV29-1 with TRBJ2-5; no clear D gene. V was pared by 0 bases and J by 5 bases, with 1 base between. The CDR3 is 10 residues long. Germline CDR1 reads SQVTM; CDR2 reads ANQGSEA.

The gene calls are TRBV7-9 and TRBJ1-4; possible D gene TRBD1, 5 bases. The CDR3 is 16 residues long. V was trimmed by 1 base and J by 1 base, leaving 10 bases between them. Germline assignment: CDR1 SEHNR and CDR2 FQNEAQ (reference sequence). The CDR3, as DNA: TGTGCCAGCAGCTTAGGGGGGACTGAAACTAATGAAAAACTGTTTTTT. Translation: CASSLGGTETNEKLFF.

This sequence joins TRBV29-1 and TRBJ2-2, with unresolved D. This CDR3 region has 13 residues. Trimming pared 6 bases from V and 2 bases from J, leaving 10 bases between. The germline V gene encodes CDR1 SQVTM and CDR2 ANQGSEA. The CDR3 loop is CSVKGGNTGELFF. The CDR3 DNA sequence: TGCAGCGTAAAAGGCGGAAACACCGGGGAGCTGTTTTTT.

The CDR3 nucleotides are TGCGCCAGCAGCCGCGGGAGTGGGGCGGGAGACTACGAGCAGTACTTC. It translates to CASSRGSGAGDYEQYF. This chain uses TRBV4-1 with TRBJ2-7, with 7 bases identical to TRBD2. This CDR3 spans 16 amino acids. The junction had 12 bases not matched to a gene; V was cut back by 4 bases and J by 3 bases. Germline-derived CDR1 and CDR2 are MGHRA and YSYEKL.

This clone was recorded once. The chain has TRBV5-1 and TRBJ2-7, with D perhaps assigned TRBD1 or TRBD2 (5 bases each). CDR1 and CDR2 from the germline V gene are SGHRS and YFSETQ. V lost 0 bases to trimming and J lost 6 bases, with 16 bases between them. This CDR3 comprises 15 residues. Here the CDR3 DNA reads TGCGCCAGCAGCTTGGAGGCCCGGGACGAGCCCGAGCAGTACTTC. Its protein is CASSLEARDEPEQYF.